This TCR beta chain was recovered during a study of CD8 T cells in Susac syndrome. An input of roughly 0.5 to 1 ug of RNA was subjected to reverse transcription using random hexamers. Amplification of the TCR beta CDR3 was carried out by immunoSEQ multiplex PCR, which spanned a total of 54 Vbeta and 13 Jbeta segments. One entry per CDR3 protein results from TCRdb running MiXCR on the immunoSEQ multiplex PCR reads. The data contain under 150,000 distinct CDR3 sequences, about 90% of them singletons. TCR beta sequences were obtained from blood CD8+ and CD4+ T cells. Relapsing-remitting disease, either stable or active, was present in the multiple sclerosis controls, who were treatment-naive patients. TEMRA cells were FACS-enriched, unlike CD8+ and CD4+ T cells, which were negatively isolated. Germline assignment: CDR1 DFQATT and CDR2 SNEGSKA (reference sequence). This CDR3 is 16 amino acids long. V was shortened by 0 bases and J by 0 bases, with 12 bases between the two germline ends.

The J gene is TRBJ1-3, the V gene TRBV20-1, with D unresolved. This receptor was taken from a human donor with multiple sclerosis. Source material: CD8+ T cells from PBMCs. CDR3 region: CSARDPKLISGNTIYF. The DNA of the CDR3 is TGCAGTGCTAGAGACCCGAAACTGATCTCTGGAAACACCATATATTTT.